The next 10 T cell receptor beta chains were all read from a single sample in a study of shared clonotypes between healthy human individuals. The data were produced by immunoSEQ multiplex PCR, yet TCRdb's version contains in-frame clones alone and is incomplete. The sample has over 1.4 million clones, roughly 96% seen once. Sequenced material: naive CD4+ T cells sorted from blood. Described subset: CD45RA+ positively selected. These TCRs come from a man aged 30-40 years in good health.

This clone was picked up one time. The genes are TRBV28 and TRBJ1-5; maybe TRBD1 (5 bases). The CDR3 spans 10 residues. Trimming shortened V by 7 bases and J by 10 bases, and 8 bases separated the two germline ends. Per the germline V gene, CDR1 is MDHEN and CDR2 is SYDVKM. This CDR3 is CASNRGPQHF. CDR3 sequence (DNA): TGTGCCAGCAATAGGGGACCCCAGCATTTT.

The chain is built from TRBV4-1 and TRBJ2-2, with 11 bases matching TRBD2. V was clipped by 4 bases and J by 6 bases; unmatched bases: 7. The CDR3 totals 16 residues. The germline gives CDR1 MGHRA, CDR2 YSYEKL. For the CDR3, the DNA is TGCGCCAGCAGCCCAAGACTAGCGGGATGGTCCGGGGAGCTGTTTTTT. Its protein is CASSPRLAGWSGELFF.

V gene TRBV7-8 combines with J gene TRBJ1-1; weak D call: TRBD1 (5 bases). Trimming removed 1 base from V and 5 bases from J, with 17 bases in between. The CDR3 is made up of 16 amino acids. The germline gives CDR1 SGHVS, CDR2 FQNEAQ. The CDR3 nucleotides read TGTGCCAGCAGCTTAGGAGCTCCGGGGACTATAACTGAAGCTTTCTTT. Protein: CASSLGAPGTITEAFF.

The chain has TRBV5-1 and TRBJ1-1; D may be TRBD1 (5 bases). Trimming cost V 4 bases and J 5 bases, with 12 bases left between them. This CDR3 region has 13 residues. Germline V gene sequence: CDR1 SGHRS, CDR2 YFSETQ. DNA for the CDR3: TGCGCCAGCAGCAGGGACGGGTTGACTGAAGCTTTCTTT. It specifies CASSRDGLTEAFF.

The chain joins TRBV15 to TRBJ2-1; possible D gene TRBD2, 5 bases. V was shortened by 3 bases and J by 1 base, with 10 bases between the two germline ends. The V gene's germline CDR1 is LNHNV and CDR2 YYDKDF (reference sequence). CDR3 size: 15 residues. The CDR3 coding sequence is TGTGCCACCAGCAGGGAAGCGGAGTCCTACAATGAGCAGTTCTTC. Translation: CATSREAESYNEQFF.

Notes on this clone: Additional DNA sequences in this sample encode the identical CDR3. Here the CDR3 DNA reads TGTGCCAGCAGCTCCGGACAGGGATCCTCTGGAAACACCATATATTTT. This gives the protein CASSSGQGSSGNTIYF. V gene TRBV7-9 combines with J gene TRBJ1-3; 8 bases agree with TRBD1. This CDR3 region has 16 residues. CDR1 and CDR2 (germline): SEHNR, FQNEAQ (reference sequence). The junction had 5 bases not matched to a gene; V was cut back by 4 bases and J by 0 bases.

The chain uses TRBV7-8 and TRBJ1-4, with D perhaps TRBD1 (5 bases). This CDR3 has 16 amino acids. The V gene lost 0 bases and the J gene lost 6 bases, with 14 bases spanning the gap. The germline gives CDR1 SGHVS, CDR2 FQNEAQ. CDR3 nucleotide sequence: TGTGCCAGCAGCTTAGCTCTAACAGGCTTCTATGAAAAACTGTTTTTT. Its protein is CASSLALTGFYEKLFF.

This chain links TRBV7-9 with TRBJ1-2, with a weak D call TRBD1 (6 bases). The CDR3 has 14 residues. V dropped 5 bases and J dropped 2 bases, with 12 bases sitting between them. Germline CDR1 SEHNR, CDR2 FQNEAQ (reference sequence). CDR3 sequence (DNA): TGTGCCAGCAGCAGGGGGGAACTAAACTATGGCTACACCTTC. Protein product: CASSRGELNYGYTF.

The chain has TRBV6-5 and TRBJ1-2; the D gene is possibly TRBD1 (5 bases). Deletions cut 5 bases from V and 4 bases from J, with 14 bases between. The CDR3 runs 14 residues. The germline V gene has CDR1 MNHEY and CDR2 SVGAGI. The CDR3, as DNA: TGTGCCAGCAGTCGCGGGACTATTAGCTATGGCTACACCTTC. This sequence encodes CASSRGTISYGYTF.

This chain connects TRBV11-3 to TRBJ1-1; 11 bases fit TRBD1. The J segment lost 4 bases and the V segment lost 5 bases, leaving 6 bases of the junction unmatched. CDR1 is SGHNT and CDR2 is YENEEA in the germline V gene. CDR3 size: 15 residues. CDR3 sequence (DNA): TGTGCCAGCAGCCAAAGGACAGGGGGCTTCACTGAAGCTTTCTTT. Its translation is CASSQRTGGFTEAFF.